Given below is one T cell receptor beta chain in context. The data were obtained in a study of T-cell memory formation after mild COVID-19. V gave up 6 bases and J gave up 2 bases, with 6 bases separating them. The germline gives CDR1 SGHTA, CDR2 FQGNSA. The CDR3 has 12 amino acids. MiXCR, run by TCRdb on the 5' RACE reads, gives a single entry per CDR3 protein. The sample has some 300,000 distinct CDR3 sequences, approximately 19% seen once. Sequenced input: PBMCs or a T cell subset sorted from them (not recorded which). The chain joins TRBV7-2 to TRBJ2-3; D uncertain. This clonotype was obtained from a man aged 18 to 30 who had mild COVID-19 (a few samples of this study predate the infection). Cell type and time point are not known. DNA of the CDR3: TGTGCCAGCAGTCCAGTCACAGATACGCAGTATTTT. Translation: CASSPVTDTQYF.